The 24 T cell receptor beta chains below come from one sample, sequenced in a study of cytomegalovirus exposure and HLA in healthy donors. The study ran its PCR with 60 Vbeta and 13 Jbeta primers. Generated by immunoSEQ multiplex PCR, the TCRdb table keeps only in-frame clones and is missing some. The repertoire consists of 110,000 to 150,000 clones, with about 71% occurring once and the leading ten covering roughly 2%. The sequenced material came from PBMCs. Receptor source: a woman aged 60-70 years in good health and CMV-seropositive.

The table lists this clone with a few counts. This chain links TRBV28 with TRBJ1-2, with 7 bases fitting TRBD1. V shed 2 bases, J shed 7 bases, and the junction held 10 bases outside the gene matches. Looked up from germline, CDR1 is MDHEN and CDR2 is SYDVKM. The CDR3 is made up of 15 amino acids. The CDR3 sequence is CASSLPLGQEAGYTF. The CDR3 nucleotides are TGTGCCAGCAGTTTACCCCTTGGACAGGAGGCTGGCTACACCTTC.

The chain links TRBV4-1 to TRBJ2-5; 7 bases are a match to TRBD1. CDR3 size: 13 residues. The germline V gene encodes CDR1 MGHRA and CDR2 YSYEKL. V was pared by 6 bases and J by 5 bases, with 6 bases of the junction left unmatched. The CDR3 spells CASRQGPKETQYF. The CDR3 coding sequence is TGCGCCAGCAGACAGGGGCCGAAGGAGACCCAGTACTTC.

The chain recombines TRBV11-2 with TRBJ2-3, with 9 bases lining up with TRBD1. The CDR3 has 16 amino acids. Germline values: CDR1 SGHAT, CDR2 FQNNGV. J lost 3 bases, V lost 1 base, and 5 bases had no gene match. The DNA for the CDR3 is TGTGCCAGCAGCTTAGGGGGACAGGGACCGACAGATACGCAGTATTTT. Amino acid sequence: CASSLGGQGPTDTQYF.

This clone was seen more than once but under ten times. This rearrangement joins TRBV7-9 to TRBJ1-1, with 7 positions matching TRBD1. Germline V lookup: CDR1 SEHNR, CDR2 FQNEAQ (reference sequence). With 5 bases clipped from V and 10 bases from J, the junction kept 10 bases outside the gene matches. The CDR3 extends over 13 amino acids. The CDR3 nucleotides are TGTGCCAGCAGCCTATCGACAGGGCATCTAGCTTTCTTT. Its translation is CASSLSTGHLAFF.

The J gene is TRBJ2-1, the V gene TRBV27; 9 bases line up with TRBD1. Germline V CDR1 and CDR2: MNHEY, SMNVEV (reference sequence). V lost 8 bases, J lost 3 bases, and 8 bases stayed unmatched. CDR3 size: 15 residues. CDR3 DNA: TGTGCCAGCGGAAAGGGACAGGGTGTCTACAATGAGCAGTTCTTC. Amino acids: CASGKGQGVYNEQFF.

This chain connects TRBV10-3 to TRBJ1-2; possible D gene TRBD1, 6 bases. Trimming shortened V by 0 bases and J by 7 bases, and 12 bases separated the two germline ends. There are 14 residues in the CDR3. Germline V CDR1 and CDR2: ENHRY, SYGVKD. CDR3 sequence reads: CAISESWGQVGYTF. In DNA form, the CDR3 reads TGTGCCATCAGTGAGTCCTGGGGGCAGGTTGGCTACACCTTC.

The genes are TRBV5-1 and TRBJ2-2; 10 nucleotides match TRBD1. Trimming took 4 bases from V and 5 from J; bases not matched to a gene: 8. Germline-derived CDR1 and CDR2 are SGHRS and YFSETQ. The length of the CDR3 is 16 residues. CDR3 protein: CASSGRTGGTTGELFF. DNA of the CDR3: TGCGCCAGCAGCGGCCGGACAGGGGGAACGACCGGGGAGCTGTTTTTT. Using reference TRBV5-1 and TRBJ2-2 for the parts outside the CDR3, the full variable domain is KAGVTQTPRYLIKTRGQQVTLSCSPISGHRSVSWYQQTPGQGLQFLFEYFSETQRNKGNFPGRFSGRQFSNSRSEMNVSTLELGDSALYLCASSGRTGGTTGELFFGEGSRLTVL.

The V call is TRBV2, the J call TRBJ2-1; 14 bases are shared with TRBD2. The CDR3 contains 15 residues. The J segment lost 10 bases and the V segment lost 6 bases, leaving 8 bases of the junction unmatched. The germline gives CDR1 SNHLY, CDR2 FYNNEI. CDR3 loop: CASSKGGLAGEEQFF. CDR3 coding DNA: TGTGCCAGCAGCAAGGGGGGACTAGCGGGAGAGGAGCAGTTCTTC.

This clone was observed a single time. DNA of the CDR3: TGTGCCAGCTCATACAGCGGGTCAGACACTGAAGCTTTCTTT. This encodes CASSYSGSDTEAFF. The rearrangement uses TRBV18 and TRBJ1-1; D is undetermined. The V gene's germline CDR1 is KGHSH and CDR2 LQKENI. V gave up 5 bases and J gave up 3 bases, with 13 bases separating them. CDR3 length: 14 residues.

This chain joins TRBV15 and TRBJ1-5; 7 bases agree with TRBD1. Germline V gene sequence: CDR1 LNHNV, CDR2 YYDKDF (reference sequence). The V and J ends lost 0 bases and 4 bases, in that order; junction bases with no gene match: 6. The CDR3 length is 16 residues. The CDR3 protein is CATSRDRGTANQPQHF. The DNA of the CDR3 is TGTGCCACCAGCAGAGATCGGGGGACAGCTAATCAGCCCCAGCATTTT.

V and J are TRBV28 and TRBJ1-2; 9 bases agree with TRBD1. The germline V gene has CDR1 MDHEN and CDR2 SYDVKM. The CDR3 is made up of 15 amino acids. V shed 5 bases and J 10 bases; nucleotides not matched to a gene: 14. CDR3 amino acids: CASSLPPGQGFIYTF. The CDR3 nucleotides are TGTGCCAGCAGTCTACCCCCGGGACAGGGATTTATCTACACCTTC.

This rearrangement joins TRBV9 to TRBJ2-5; 8 nucleotides agree with TRBD2. V lost 5 bases to trimming and J lost 5 bases; unmatched junction nucleotides: 5. Germline-derived CDR1 and CDR2 are SGDLS and YYNGEE. This CDR3 is 13 amino acids long. The CDR3 coding sequence is TGTGCCAGCAGTAAGCGGGAGACGGAGACCCAGTACTTC. This codes for CASSKRETETQYF.

The J gene is TRBJ1-1, the V gene TRBV6-5; D is ambiguous. The CDR3 runs to 14 residues. Germline values: CDR1 MNHEY, CDR2 SVGAGI. V was shortened by 6 bases and J by 1 base, with 12 bases between the two germline ends. CDR3 nucleotide sequence: TGTGCCAGCAGCAGCGGACGTACGAACACTGAAGCTTTCTTT. Protein: CASSSGRTNTEAFF.

The chain uses TRBV27 and TRBJ2-7, with 9 bases identical to TRBD1. The CDR3 spans 14 residues. Germline CDR1 is MNHEY and CDR2 is SMNVEV (reference sequence). J was trimmed by 1 base and V by 8 bases; bases with no gene match: 6. The CDR3 spells CASGGTGLSYEQYF. CDR3 DNA sequence: TGTGCCAGCGGGGGGACAGGGTTATCCTACGAGCAGTACTTC.

To note about this clone: At the DNA level, this CDR3 is encoded by other sequences in the same sample as well. The J gene is TRBJ2-1, the V gene TRBV19; 7 bases are a match to TRBD2. V lost 4 bases, J lost 3 bases, and 0 bases stayed unmatched. Germline values: CDR1 LNHDA, CDR2 SQIVND (reference sequence). This CDR3 contains 13 residues. The CDR3 here is CASSSGGYNEQFF. In DNA form, the CDR3 reads TGTGCCAGTAGTAGCGGGGGCTACAATGAGCAGTTCTTC.

The rearrangement joins TRBV5-4 to TRBJ1-2, with D maybe TRBD1 (6 bases). V was pared by 5 bases and J by 8 bases, with 19 bases between. The germline V gene encodes CDR1 SGHNT and CDR2 YYREEE (reference sequence). This CDR3 has 14 amino acids. CDR3 nucleotide sequence: TGTGCCAGCAGGATAATGGGGGGGGCGCACGGCTACACCTTC. Residues: CASRIMGGAHGYTF.

The chain recombines TRBV28 with TRBJ2-6; no definite D call. Germline V CDR1 and CDR2: MDHEN, SYDVKM. Deletions cut 5 bases from V and 1 base from J, with 9 bases between. The CDR3 has 15 amino acids. Here the CDR3 DNA reads TGTGCCAGCAGTCCCATAGCTTCTGGGGCCAACGTCCTGACTTTC. This gives the protein CASSPIASGANVLTF.

The chain has TRBV28 and TRBJ2-7; 11 bases are shared with TRBD2. The CDR3 covers 15 residues. With V trimmed by 3 bases and J by 6 bases, 7 bases remained unmatched. Per germline, CDR1 MDHEN and CDR2 SYDVKM. CDR3 coding DNA: TGTGCCAGCAGTTTGGGGGGACTAGCGGTAGGCGAGCAGTACTTC. Translated: CASSLGGLAVGEQYF.

J is TRBJ1-2 and V is TRBV6-1; D is possibly TRBD1 (6 bases). Looked up from germline, CDR1 is MNHNS and CDR2 is SASEGT. The V gene lost 4 bases and the J gene lost 4 bases, with 13 bases spanning the gap. This CDR3 is built from 14 residues. CDR3 coding DNA: TGTGCCAGCAGTGGTACAGGGCCCCTCTATGGCTACACCTTC. It yields the protein CASSGTGPLYGYTF.

This clone was detected only a few times. The chain is built from TRBV19 and TRBJ1-3; TRBD1 matches 8 bases. V lost 3 bases, J lost 10 bases, and 5 bases stayed unmatched. CDR1 is LNHDA, CDR2 SQIVND, per germline (reference sequence). CDR3 length: 13 residues. In DNA form, the CDR3 reads TGTGCCAGTAGTATCCCTGACAGGGGAACCATATATTTT. Its translation: CASSIPDRGTIYF. Full variable domain (rest looked up from reference TRBV19 and TRBJ1-3): DGGITQSPKYLFRKEGQNVTLSCEQNLNHDAMYWYRQDPGQGLRLIYYSQIVNDFQKGDIAEGYSVSREKKESFPLTVTSAQKNPTAFYLCASSIPDRGTIYFGEGSWLTVV.

The rearrangement joins TRBV5-4 to TRBJ1-2; TRBD1 might be the D (5 bases). Germline CDR1 and CDR2: SGHNT and YYREEE (reference sequence). This CDR3 contains 15 residues. V was clipped by 2 bases and J by 4 bases, with 15 bases between them. The CDR3 DNA follows: TGTGCCAGCAGCTTACCGGGACTCGGCAGCTATGGCTACACCTTC. Its translation: CASSLPGLGSYGYTF.

The chain joins TRBV5-1 to TRBJ1-1, with 8 bases identical to TRBD1. After removal of 3 bases from V and 5 bases from J, the junction contained 9 bases not matched to a gene. The CDR3 is 15 residues long. Germline values: CDR1 SGHRS, CDR2 YFSETQ. The CDR3 DNA follows: TGCGCCAGCAGCTGGACGACAGGGGTTGAGACTGAAGCTTTCTTT. Protein: CASSWTTGVETEAFF.

The J gene is TRBJ2-3, the V gene TRBV5-4; 8 nucleotides line up with TRBD2. V lost 3 bases to trimming and J lost 4 bases; unmatched junction nucleotides: 7. From germline, CDR1 is SGHNT and CDR2 YYREEE (reference sequence). The CDR3 loop spans 15 amino acids. CDR3 sequence (DNA): TGTGCCAGCAGCTCCAAAGGCGGGAGGCCAGATACGCAGTATTTT. Translating it yields CASSSKGGRPDTQYF.

This rearrangement joins TRBV4-2 to TRBJ1-3; D is possibly TRBD1 (6 bases). Between the trimmed V and J ends, which lost 0 bases and 2 bases, there was a span of 14 bases. There are 17 residues in the CDR3. CDR1 LGHNA and CDR2 YNFKEQ come from the germline V gene. The DNA for the CDR3 is TGTGCCAGCAGCCAAGAGGGGACGCAGGGGACTGGAAACACCATATATTTT. Translated, it gives CASSQEGTQGTGNTIYF.